This passage covers 9 T cell receptor beta chains from one sample sequenced in a study of T cell changes during pregnancy in multiple sclerosis. Profiling relied on immunoSEQ multiplex PCR, and the TCRdb table lists in-frame clones only, not all of them. This sample has about 79,000 clones, with approximately 90% found just once. This specimen consisted of CD4+ T cells from peripheral blood mononuclear cells, obtained in the second trimester of pregnancy. The receptors were gathered from a female donor with multiple sclerosis, enrolled in a pregnancy study.

J is TRBJ1-4 and V is TRBV5-6; 7 nucleotides agree with TRBD1. CDR3 length equals 13 residues. V lost 2 bases and J lost 6; bases outside the gene matches: 1. From germline, CDR1 is SGHDT and CDR2 YYEEEE. CDR3 sequence (DNA): TGTGCCAGCAGCTTCGACAGGGATGAAAAACTGTTTTTT. It codes for CASSFDRDEKLFF.

The V call is TRBV7-2, the J call TRBJ2-7; 8 bases agree with TRBD2. CDR3 length equals 15 residues. The trim removed 1 base at V and 6 bases at J, leaving 8 bases unmatched. Germline assignment: CDR1 SGHTA and CDR2 FQGNSA. Here the CDR3 DNA reads TGTGCCAGCAGCTTAGTGGGACTAGAGGCTCCCGAGCAGTACTTC. This translates into CASSLVGLEAPEQYF.

The chain joins TRBV29-1 to TRBJ2-7; the match to TRBD2 covers 7 bases. The CDR3 totals 20 residues. V shed 7 bases, J shed 4 bases, and the junction held 31 bases outside the gene matches. Per the germline V gene, CDR1 is SQVTM and CDR2 is ANQGSEA. CDR3 DNA: TGCAGCGACATAAATACCGGGACTACGATGAGGGGACTGCCATCATACGAGCAGTACTTC. This sequence encodes CSDINTGTTMRGLPSYEQYF.

The genes are TRBV6-8 and TRBJ2-1; TRBD1 agrees at 11 bases. This CDR3 comprises 21 residues. After removal of 1 base from V and 8 bases from J, the junction contained 22 bases not matched to a gene. Germline V gene lookup returns CDR1 MNHGY and CDR2 SAAAGT. DNA of the CDR3: TGTGCCAGCAGTTACTTCCGGGACAGGGGGGCGGTGGAGCGCGGTCCGTATGAGCAGTTCTTC. Translating gives CASSYFRDRGAVERGPYEQFF.

The CDR3 bases are TGTGCCAGCACCCGCGGCGGACAGGCGGGTGGCTACACCTTC. Protein: CASTRGGQAGGYTF. The chain employs TRBV6-5 and TRBJ1-2, with TRBD1 identical over 7 bases. The CDR3 has 14 amino acids. Trimming at V came to 7 bases and at J to 7 bases, leaving 12 bases not matched to a gene. Germline lookup yields CDR1 MNHEY and CDR2 SVGAGI.

As for this clone: Additional DNA sequences in this sample encode the identical CDR3. The chain has TRBV28 and TRBJ1-3, with D unclear. Germline CDR1 MDHEN, CDR2 SYDVKM. V lost 3 bases, J lost 2 bases, and 8 bases lay in between. CDR3 length: 14 amino acids. Written as DNA, the CDR3 is TGTGCCAGCAGTTTTGGAGGGACTGGAAACACCATATATTTT. Translation: CASSFGGTGNTIYF.

This clone was seen just once. The chain is built from TRBV6-5 and TRBJ2-1; TRBD2 matches 14 bases. The CDR3 loop spans 15 amino acids. The germline CDR1 and CDR2 sequences are MNHEY and SVGAGI. After removal of 6 bases from V and 8 bases from J, the junction contained 6 bases not matched to a gene. This CDR3 reads CASRGTSGSSYEQFF. In DNA form, the CDR3 reads TGTGCCAGCAGGGGGACTAGCGGGAGTAGCTATGAGCAGTTCTTC.

The chain is built from TRBV7-8 and TRBJ2-2, with 7 bases that match TRBD1. The CDR3 runs 15 residues. The V segment lost 5 bases and the J segment 1 base; nucleotides outside the gene matches: 4. Germline assignment: CDR1 SGHVS and CDR2 FQNEAQ. The CDR3 DNA is TGTGCCAGCAGCCCCGACAGGGTGAACACCGGGGAGCTGTTTTTT. It is translated as CASSPDRVNTGELFF.

CDR3 region: CASSLGQGHTEAFF. As DNA, the CDR3 is TGTGCCAGCAGCTTAGGTCAGGGGCACACTGAAGCTTTCTTT. The rearrangement uses TRBV7-3 and TRBJ1-1; weak D call: TRBD1 (6 bases). Germline V gene lookup returns CDR1 SGHTA and CDR2 FQGTGA. The CDR3 sequence is 14 residues long. With 2 bases removed from V and 3 bases from J, the gap between germline ends came to 10 bases.